A selection of T cell receptor beta chains follows, all from one sample in a study of T cells in Graves' hyperthyroidism and ophthalmopathy. TCRdb redid the calling of the multiplex PCR reads with MiXCR, one entry per CDR3 protein. The sample records hundreds of thousands of distinct CDR3 sequences, about a sixth being singletons. The sequencing input was blood. All receptors derive from a woman aged 18-30 years with Graves' hyperthyroidism. CDR3s include the opening cysteine and the closing phenylalanine or tryptophan. The D gene is left open where the match is weak. Only some rows state a clone size, as once, few, many or a class for expanded clones.

>TRBJ2-7|TRBD2|many|TRBV20-1
CSATPLAAPYEQYF
TGCAGTGCTACCCCCCTAGCGGCTCCCTACGAGCAGTACTTC
>TRBJ1-1|-|few|TRBV20-1
CSASLVQVEAFF
TGCAGTGCTAGCCTAGTACAGGTCGAAGCTTTCTTT
>TRBJ1-1|-|many|TRBV10-3
CAISESRGTEAFF
TGTGCCATCAGTGAATCCCGGGGCACTGAAGCTTTCTTT
>TRBJ2-7|TRBD2|many|TRBV3-1
CASSQGTSAGSYEQYF
TGTGCCAGCAGCCAAGGGACTAGCGCGGGATCCTACGAGCAGTACTTC
>TRBJ2-3|-|many|TRBV30
CAWSRPFGTQYF
TGTGCCTGGAGTCGACCCTTCGGGACGCAGTATTTT
>TRBJ2-1|-|many|TRBV3-1
CASSPTKHRATGHNEQFF
TGTGCCAGCAGCCCGACTAAACATAGGGCTACCGGACACAATGAGCAGTTCTTC
>TRBJ2-2|TRBD2|many|TRBV10-3
CAISLAGAVGELFF
TGTGCCATCAGTCTAGCGGGAGCCGTCGGGGAGCTGTTTTTT
>TRBJ1-3|-|many|TRBV6-1
CGTQGSGNTIYF
TGTGGCACACAGGGTTCTGGAAACACCATATATTTT
>TRBJ1-2|-|-|TRBV20-1
CSARDPRDGYTF
TGCAGTGCTAGAGACCCTCGTGATGGCTACACCTTC
>TRBJ1-2|TRBD1|many|TRBV12-3/TRBV12-4
CASSSDRVRGYTF
TGTGCCAGCAGTTCGGACAGGGTGAGGGGCTACACCTTC
>TRBJ1-4|-|many|TRBV7-9
CASSVGAADNEKLFF
TGTGCCAGCAGTGTAGGCGCAGCTGATAATGAAAAACTGTTTTTT
>TRBJ2-6|TRBD1|many|TRBV12-3/TRBV12-4
CASSWDRVFSGANVLTF
TGTGCCAGCAGTTGGGACAGGGTTTTCTCTGGGGCCAACGTCCTGACTTTC
>TRBJ1-1|-|many|TRBV6-1
CASRQTPTDTEAFF
TGTGCCAGCAGACAGACTCCGACGGACACTGAAGCTTTCTTT
>TRBJ2-2|-|once|TRBV20-1
CSATNSYTGELFF
TGCAGTGCTACCAATTCTTACACCGGGGAGCTGTTTTTT
>TRBJ2-1|TRBD2|once|TRBV4-1
CASSPRGSGGVSYNEQFF
TGCGCCAGCAGCCCGAGGGGTAGCGGGGGTGTCTCCTACAATGAGCAGTTCTTC
>TRBJ1-1|-|many|TRBV20-1
CSASRADRGLTEAFF
TGCAGTGCCTCCAGGGCTGACCGGGGTTTGACTGAAGCTTTCTTT
>TRBJ2-5|TRBD1|-|TRBV20-1
CSARDGGTGTETQYF
TGCAGTGCTAGAGACGGCGGGACAGGGACAGAGACCCAGTACTTC
>TRBJ2-2|TRBD1|few|TRBV6-5
CASSFDRGNTGELFF
TGTGCCAGCAGTTTTGACAGGGGTAACACCGGGGAGCTGTTTTTT
>TRBJ2-5|TRBD2|-|TRBV11-2
CASSPKWGGSSPRETQYF
TGTGCCAGCAGCCCCAAGTGGGGCGGGAGTTCCCCCAGAGAGACCCAGTACTTC
>TRBJ2-1|-|few|TRBV10-2
CASSGGNEQFF
TGCGCCAGCAGTGGGGGTAATGAGCAGTTCTTC
>TRBJ2-7|TRBD2|many|TRBV10-3
CAIRQGLAGGYEQYF
TGTGCCATCAGGCAAGGACTAGCGGGAGGCTACGAGCAGTACTTC
>TRBJ1-3|-|many|TRBV5-1
CASSLSAWGYGNTIYF
TGCGCCAGCAGCTTGTCGGCGTGGGGCTATGGAAACACCATATATTTT
>TRBJ2-1|-|-|TRBV24-1
CATSDPGGDSPSDHDEQFF
TGTGCCACCAGTGACCCGGGGGGGGACAGCCCCAGTGATCACGATGAGCAGTTCTTC
>TRBJ2-5|TRBD1|-|TRBV29-1
CSVRPLQGAGETQYF
TGCAGCGTCCGCCCCTTACAGGGGGCGGGGGAGACCCAGTACTTC
>TRBJ2-2|TRBD1|-|TRBV13
CASSTGQDFAGELFF
TGCGCCAGCAGCACCGGACAGGACTTCGCCGGGGAGCTGTTTTTT
>TRBJ1-5|-|many|TRBV12-3/TRBV12-4
CASSLVAGNQPQHF
TGTGCCAGCAGTTTAGTTGCGGGGAATCAGCCCCAGCATTTT
>TRBJ1-2|-|-|TRBV4-2
CASSQDYVGSQGGYTF
TGTGCCAGCAGCCAAGATTATGTGGGGAGCCAGGGCGGCTACACCTTC
>TRBJ2-7|TRBD2|-|TRBV7-2
CASSLGPASGYEQYF
TGTGCCAGCAGCTTAGGTCCGGCTAGCGGCTACGAGCAGTACTTC
>TRBJ1-4|-|many|TRBV7-9
CASTGLSRVRGEEKLFF
TGTGCCAGCACCGGTCTCAGCCGAGTGAGGGGGGAAGAAAAACTGTTTTTT
>TRBJ2-7|TRBD1|-|TRBV9
CASSPMGDSPTYEQYF
TGTGCCAGCAGCCCGATGGGGGACAGCCCGACCTACGAGCAGTACTTC
>TRBJ2-7|TRBD2|many|TRBV6-1
CASSLTSSISYEQYF
TGTGCCAGCAGTTTGACTAGCTCAATCTCCTACGAGCAGTACTTC
>TRBJ2-7|TRBD1|few|TRBV19
CASNPRTGSYEQYF
TGTGCCAGTAATCCTCGGACAGGGTCCTACGAGCAGTACTTC
>TRBJ2-3|-|many|TRBV6-1
CASIVTLVGTPTDTQYF
TGTGCCAGCATTGTAACCTTGGTTGGAACCCCCACAGATACGCAGTATTTT
>TRBJ1-5|-|few|TRBV27
CANPFGTADCGSNQPQHF
TGTGCCAACCCGTTTGGGACCGCCGACTGTGGTAGCAATCAGCCCCAGCATTTT
>TRBJ2-7|TRBD1|few|TRBV27
CASSLSRGQGAREQYF
TGTGCCAGCAGTTTAAGTAGGGGACAGGGGGCGCGGGAGCAGTACTTC
>TRBJ2-5|-|many|TRBV30
CAWSVDETQYF
TGTGCCTGGAGTGTAGATGAGACCCAGTACTTC
>TRBJ2-7|TRBD2|-|TRBV25-1
CASSPTGTSGNEQYF
TGTGCCAGCAGCCCTACCGGGACTAGCGGTAATGAGCAGTACTTC
>TRBJ2-3|-|-|TRBV11-2
CASSLPGSLTDTQYF
TGTGCCAGCAGCTTACCCGGGAGCCTCACAGATACGCAGTATTTT
>TRBJ1-2|-|-|TRBV12-3/TRBV12-4
CASSHRRKGGYTF
TGTGCCAGCAGTCATCGACGGAAAGGGGGCTACACCTTC
>TRBJ1-1|TRBD1|many|TRBV5-1
CASSLGGQGTTEAFF
TGCGCCAGCAGCCTTGGAGGACAGGGGACCACTGAAGCTTTCTTT
>TRBJ2-1|TRBD2|-|TRBV18
CASSPTSGIDEQFF
TGTGCCAGCTCACCCACTAGCGGGATAGATGAGCAGTTCTTC
>TRBJ2-1|-|few|TRBV14
CASSRTEVEQFF
TGTGCCAGCAGCCGAACAGAGGTCGAGCAGTTCTTC
>TRBJ2-3|-|-|TRBV6-9
CASSYNRAGAGDTQYF
TGTGCCAGCAGTTACAATCGTGCCGGAGCGGGAGATACGCAGTATTTT
>TRBJ2-3|-|many|TRBV18
CASSPPGDPTDTQYF
TGTGCCAGCTCACCACCAGGGGATCCCACAGATACGCAGTATTTT
>TRBJ2-1|TRBD2|few|TRBV10-1
CASSLTSGAYNEQFF
TGCGCCAGCAGTTTGACTAGCGGGGCCTACAATGAGCAGTTCTTC